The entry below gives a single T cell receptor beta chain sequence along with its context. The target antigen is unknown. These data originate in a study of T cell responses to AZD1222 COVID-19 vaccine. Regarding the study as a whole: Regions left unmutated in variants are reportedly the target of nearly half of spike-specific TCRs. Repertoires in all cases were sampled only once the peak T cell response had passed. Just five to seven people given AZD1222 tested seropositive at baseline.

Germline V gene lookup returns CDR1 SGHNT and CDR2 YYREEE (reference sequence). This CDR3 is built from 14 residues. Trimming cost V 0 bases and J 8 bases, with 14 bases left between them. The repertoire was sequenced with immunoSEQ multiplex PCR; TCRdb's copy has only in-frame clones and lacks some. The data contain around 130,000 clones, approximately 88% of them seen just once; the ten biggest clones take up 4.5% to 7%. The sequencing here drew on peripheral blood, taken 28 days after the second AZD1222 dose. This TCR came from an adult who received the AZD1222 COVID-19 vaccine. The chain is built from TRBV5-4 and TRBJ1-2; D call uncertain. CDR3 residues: CASSLERAPGGYTF. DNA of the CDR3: TGTGCCAGCAGCTTGGAGAGGGCCCCGGGGGGCTACACCTTC.